These 24 T cell receptor beta chains were sequenced from one sample in a study of a mutant IDH1 vaccine in newly diagnosed glioma. Generated by immunoSEQ multiplex PCR, the TCRdb table keeps only in-frame clones and is missing some. This table holds around 82,000 clones, approximately 80% found once. Time point of the sample: baseline, week 1 (first vaccination visit). Noted treatment: pre-vaccination baseline after standard-of-care therapy. This specimen consisted of PBMCs, obtained from a glioma patient treated with radiotherapy, temozolomide or both. The source is a man aged 35 to 55 with glioma. Some clones in this sample may be carry-over from other donors' samples.

The chain carries TRBV7-9 and TRBJ1-6; 9 positions agree with TRBD1. Germline trimming cut 5 bases from V and 7 bases from J; bases unmatched to any gene: 6. CDR1 and CDR2 (germline): SEHNR, FQNEAQ (reference sequence). The CDR3 sequence is 15 residues long. CDR3 sequence reads: CASSRGQGKNSPLHF. The CDR3 region has the DNA TGTGCCAGCAGCAGGGGACAGGGAAAGAATTCACCCCTCCACTTT.

The genes are TRBV19 and TRBJ2-7; D is possibly TRBD2 (5 bases). CDR3 length equals 15 residues. Germline CDR1 is LNHDA and CDR2 is SQIVND (reference sequence). V was clipped by 0 bases and J by 1 base, with 10 bases between them. The CDR3 is CASSIEARDSYEQYF. CDR3 DNA sequence: TGTGCCAGTAGTATAGAGGCGAGGGATTCCTACGAGCAGTACTTC.

The chain joins TRBV5-1 to TRBJ1-2, with D unclear. The CDR3 has 15 residues. V lost 3 bases and J lost 0, with 12 bases in between. Per the germline V gene, CDR1 is SGHRS and CDR2 is YFSETQ. Written as DNA, the CDR3 is TGCGCCAGCAGCTCAGATCTAGGGACTAACTATGGCTACACCTTC. It encodes CASSSDLGTNYGYTF. The variable domain in full, with the rest retrieved from reference TRBV5-1 and TRBJ1-2, is KAGVTQTPRYLIKTRGQQVTLSCSPISGHRSVSWYQQTPGQGLQFLFEYFSETQRNKGNFPGRFSGRQFSNSRSEMNVSTLELGDSALYLCASSSDLGTNYGYTFGSGTRLTVV.

The chain carries TRBV20-1 and TRBJ1-4; 7 nucleotides align to TRBD1. V lost 6 bases and J lost 8; bases outside the gene matches: 0. The germline CDR1 and CDR2 sequences are DFQATT and SNEGSKA (reference sequence). The CDR3 contains 10 residues. CDR3 residues: CSARGEKLFF. The CDR3 DNA reads TGCAGTGCCAGGGGGGAAAAACTGTTTTTT.

The rearrangement uses TRBV5-4 and TRBJ2-5, with TRBD2 identical over 9 bases. Per the germline V gene, CDR1 is SGHNT and CDR2 is YYREEE (reference sequence). CDR3 size: 16 residues. The V and J ends lost 4 bases and 3 bases, in that order; junction bases with no gene match: 10. The CDR3 DNA sequence: TGTGCCAGCAGCCCCTGGGGCGGGGGGGCTAAAGAGACCCAGTACTTC. It codes for CASSPWGGGAKETQYF.

The genes are TRBV12-5 and TRBJ1-6; D gene uncertain. The CDR3 runs to 15 residues. V was pared by 2 bases and J by 6 bases, with 11 bases between. Germline lookup yields CDR1 LGHNT and CDR2 FRNRAP. Here the CDR3 DNA reads TGTGCTAGTGGTTTGATCGGACGGGGTAATTCACCCCTCCACTTT. Translation gives CASGLIGRGNSPLHF.

The chain joins TRBV29-1 to TRBJ1-2; TRBD1 agrees at 9 bases. Germline trimming cut 6 bases from V and 2 bases from J; bases unmatched to any gene: 7. Germline values: CDR1 SQVTM, CDR2 ANQGSEA. The CDR3 runs 14 residues. The CDR3: CSVGQGIPNYGYTF. For the CDR3, the DNA is TGCAGCGTGGGACAGGGCATACCGAACTATGGCTACACCTTC.

The chain combines TRBV10-3 with TRBJ1-1; weak D call: TRBD1 (6 bases). CDR3 length: 12 amino acids. Trimming took 2 bases from V and 6 from J, leaving 7 bases between them. Germline V gene lookup returns CDR1 ENHRY and CDR2 SYGVKD. The CDR3 DNA sequence: TGTGCCATCAGTGAGGCAGGGGCTGAAGCTTTCTTT. Its translation is CAISEAGAEAFF.

V and J are TRBV7-9 and TRBJ2-7; a weak D match, TRBD2 (6 bases). The germline V gene encodes CDR1 SEHNR and CDR2 FQNEAQ (reference sequence). The length of the CDR3 is 14 residues. V dropped 5 bases and J dropped 3 bases, with 14 bases sitting between them. This CDR3 reads CASSREGLFYEQYF. In DNA form, the CDR3 reads TGTGCCAGCAGCCGAGAGGGACTGTTCTACGAGCAGTACTTC.

CDR3 residues: CASSSEGETQYF. CDR3 nucleotides: TGTGCCAGCAGTTCGGAGGGAGAGACCCAGTACTTC. The chain couples TRBV25-1 to TRBJ2-5; possible D gene TRBD2, 6 bases. Per germline, CDR1 MGHDK and CDR2 SYGVNS. V was trimmed by 5 bases and J by 4 bases, leaving 8 bases between them. This CDR3 spans 12 amino acids. The full variable domain, in which reference TRBV25-1 and TRBJ2-5 provide the parts outside the CDR3, is EADIYQTPRYLVIGTGKKITLECSQTMGHDKMYWYQQDPGMELHLIHYSYGVNSTEKGDLSSESTVSRIRTEHFPLTLESARPSHTSQYLCASSSEGETQYFGPGTRLLVL.

CDR3 coding DNA: TGTGCCAGCAGCTCAGGGGGTAGGGTAGCCTACGAGCAGTACTTC. Translated, it gives CASSSGGRVAYEQYF. This chain uses TRBV6-5 with TRBJ2-7; 7 bases are a match to TRBD1. V shed 6 bases, J shed 2 bases, and the junction held 10 bases outside the gene matches. Germline V gene sequence: CDR1 MNHEY, CDR2 SVGAGI. This CDR3 has 15 amino acids.

V and J are TRBV5-6 and TRBJ1-4, with a weak D call TRBD1 (5 bases). The germline V gene has CDR1 SGHDT and CDR2 YYEEEE. The CDR3 runs 14 residues. V was pared by 2 bases and J by 8 bases, with 13 bases between. The CDR3 here is CASSLRGAGEKLFF. The CDR3 region has the DNA TGTGCCAGCAGCTTAAGAGGGGCGGGAGAAAAACTGTTTTTT.

This clone occurred a few times. V usage is TRBV5-6 and J usage is TRBJ2-7; TRBD2 is a possible D gene (5 bases). Germline loops: CDR1 SGHDT, CDR2 YYEEEE. The CDR3 length is 15 residues. Trimming pared 2 bases from V and 2 bases from J, leaving 14 bases between. For the CDR3, the DNA is TGTGCCAGCAGCTTTAGATCAAGCGGCCCCTACGAGCAGTACTTC. Translated: CASSFRSSGPYEQYF.

This rearrangement joins TRBV6-5 to TRBJ2-1; D unresolved. The CDR3 is 14 residues long. The germline V gene has CDR1 MNHEY and CDR2 SVGAGI. Deletions cut 5 bases from V and 5 bases from J, with 13 bases between. CDR3 in amino acids: CASSPDSWNNEQFF. CDR3 nucleotide sequence: TGTGCCAGCAGTCCCGACTCGTGGAACAATGAGCAGTTCTTC.

In nucleotides, the CDR3 is TGTGCCACCAGCAGAGCCGGGGATAGCAATCAGCCCCAGCATTTT. The encoded protein is CATSRAGDSNQPQHF. The chain has TRBV15 and TRBJ1-5; D is uncertain. Germline CDR1 reads LNHNV; CDR2 reads YYDKDF (reference sequence). The length of the CDR3 is 15 residues. The V gene lost 1 base and the J gene lost 0 bases, with 7 bases spanning the gap.

The chain recombines TRBV5-4 with TRBJ1-5; the D is unclear. This CDR3 has 13 amino acids. V dropped 5 bases and J dropped 0 bases, with 6 bases sitting between them. CDR1 and CDR2 (germline): SGHNT, YYREEE (reference sequence). CDR3: CASREDSNQPQHF. The CDR3 nucleotides read TGTGCCAGCAGGGAGGATAGCAATCAGCCCCAGCATTTT.

V usage is TRBV9 and J usage is TRBJ1-1; unclear D gene. The length of the CDR3 is 14 residues. Germline lookup yields CDR1 SGDLS and CDR2 YYNGEE. Trimming removed 4 bases at V and 0 bases at J, with 10 bases between. The CDR3 here is CASSPEVVNTEAFF. CDR3 DNA sequence: TGTGCCAGCAGCCCCGAGGTAGTGAACACTGAAGCTTTCTTT.

The chain couples TRBV10-1 to TRBJ2-6; 7 bases fit TRBD1. V gave up 6 bases and J gave up 0 bases; unmatched junction bases: 11. The CDR3 sequence is 18 residues long. The V gene's germline CDR1 is WNHNN and CDR2 SYGVQD (reference sequence). The CDR3 spells CASRLTGTASSGANVLTF. The CDR3 DNA follows: TGCGCCAGCAGACTAACCGGGACAGCGAGCTCTGGGGCCAACGTCCTGACTTTC.

This clone was detected only a few times. The V and J genes are TRBV6-4 and TRBJ1-1; D is undetermined. Trimming pared 4 bases from V and 8 bases from J, leaving 17 bases between. Germline CDR1 reads MRHNA; CDR2 reads SNTAGT. This CDR3 contains 14 residues. In nucleotides, the CDR3 is TGTGCCAGCAGTGGGCGATACTGGACGGAGGAAGCTTTCTTT. It specifies CASSGRYWTEEAFF.

This clone was picked up one time. The rearrangement links TRBV4-2 to TRBJ2-2; D is unresolved. The germline V and J ends were trimmed by 4 bases and 0 bases, with 6 bases remaining between them. CDR1 and CDR2 from the germline V gene are LGHNA and YNFKEQ. The CDR3 spans 14 residues. DNA for the CDR3: TGTGCCAGCAGCCGCCTCACGAACACCGGGGAGCTGTTTTTT. Translation: CASSRLTNTGELFF.

The chain carries TRBV5-1 and TRBJ1-6, with a possible D match to TRBD1 (5 bases). V was cut by 1 base and J by 4 bases, with 9 bases left in between. The V gene's germline CDR1 is SGHRS and CDR2 YFSETQ. There are 15 residues in the CDR3. The CDR3, as DNA: TGCGCCAGCAGCTTGCTGACAGATTATAATTCACCCCTCCACTTT. It encodes CASSLLTDYNSPLHF.

The CDR3 coding sequence is TGTGCCAGCGAACCGGGACTGGGCTATGGCTACACCTTC. It yields the protein CASEPGLGYGYTF. The rearrangement uses TRBV5-4 and TRBJ1-2, with D maybe TRBD1 (5 bases). The V end was cut by 7 bases, the J end by 4 bases, with 14 bases between. The CDR3 runs 13 residues. CDR1 and CDR2 (germline): SGHNT, YYREEE (reference sequence).

The genes are TRBV30 and TRBJ2-1; D gene ambiguous. The length of the CDR3 is 17 residues. Trimming shortened V by 0 bases and J by 2 bases, and 17 bases separated the two germline ends. Germline CDR1 reads GTSNPN; CDR2 reads SVGIG (reference sequence). The DNA for the CDR3 is TGTGCCTGGAGTGTATTCACTGCCCCGAGAACCTACAATGAGCAGTTCTTC. Translating it yields CAWSVFTAPRTYNEQFF. The whole variable domain, filled in from reference TRBV30 and TRBJ2-1, reads SQTIHQWPATLVQPVGSPLSLECTVEGTSNPNLYWYRQAAGRGLQLLFYSVGIGQISSEVPQNLSASRPQDRQFILSSKKLLLSDSGFYLCAWSVFTAPRTYNEQFFGPGTRLTVL.

The gene calls are TRBV7-2 and TRBJ2-7; 9 nucleotides line up with TRBD2. The germline CDR1 and CDR2 sequences are SGHTA and FQGNSA. CDR3 length: 16 amino acids. V lost 2 bases and J lost 5; bases outside the gene matches: 10. In DNA form, the CDR3 reads TGTGCCAGCAGCTTAAGCTCGGGGACTAGCTTCAACGAGCAGTACTTC. Translating gives CASSLSSGTSFNEQYF.